The clone carrying this T cell receptor (beta chain) showed up just once. The antigen is unknown. There were TCR beta CDR3 regions amplified from RNA transcripts. First-round RT-PCR targeting the TCR CDR3 was performed with the HTBI primer set. TCRdb reprocessed the multiplex PCR reads via MiXCR and lists one record per CDR3 protein. Among approximately 590,000 distinct CDR3 sequences, more than 45% were seen once, and the ten largest hold 8% to 8.5%. Over 18 months, lack of ophthalmopathy progression marked Graves' hyperthyroidism as stable. These data come from a study of T cells in Graves' hyperthyroidism and ophthalmopathy. Study conclusions and caveats: Before onset, by a median of around 6.4 months, the model predicted ophthalmopathy.

This TCR was recovered from a woman younger than 35 with Graves' hyperthyroidism. The sample consisted of peripheral blood or thyroid tissue (not recorded which).

CDR3 loop: CASSELSVEQYF. The DNA for the CDR3 is TGTGCCAGCAGTGAATTATCTGTCGAGCAGTACTTC. The chain has TRBV2 and TRBJ2-7; D not certain. CDR1 SNHLY and CDR2 FYNNEI come from the germline V gene. Trimming left V 2 bases short and J 6 bases short, with 8 bases between. The CDR3 is 12 residues long.